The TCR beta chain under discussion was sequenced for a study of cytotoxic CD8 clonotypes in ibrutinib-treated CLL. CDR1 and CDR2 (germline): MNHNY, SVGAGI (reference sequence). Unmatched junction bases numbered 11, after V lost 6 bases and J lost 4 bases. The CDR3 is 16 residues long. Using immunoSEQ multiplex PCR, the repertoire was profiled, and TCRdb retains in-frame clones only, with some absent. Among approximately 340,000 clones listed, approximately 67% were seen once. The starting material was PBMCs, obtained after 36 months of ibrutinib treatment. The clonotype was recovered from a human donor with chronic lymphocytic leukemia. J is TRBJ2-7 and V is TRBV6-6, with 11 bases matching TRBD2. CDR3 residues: CASSTTSGKGAYEQYF. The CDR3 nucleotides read TGTGCCAGCAGCACGACTAGCGGGAAGGGGGCATACGAGCAGTACTTC.